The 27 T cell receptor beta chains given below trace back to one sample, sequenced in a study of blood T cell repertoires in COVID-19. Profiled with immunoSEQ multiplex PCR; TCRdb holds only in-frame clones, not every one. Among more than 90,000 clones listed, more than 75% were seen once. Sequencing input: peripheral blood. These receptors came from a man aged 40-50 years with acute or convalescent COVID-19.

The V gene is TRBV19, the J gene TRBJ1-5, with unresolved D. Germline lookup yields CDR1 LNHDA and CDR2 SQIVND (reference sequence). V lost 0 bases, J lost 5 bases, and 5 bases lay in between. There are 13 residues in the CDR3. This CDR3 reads CASSIDNYQPQHF. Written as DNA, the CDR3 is TGTGCCAGTAGTATAGATAACTATCAGCCCCAGCATTTT.

Here the CDR3 reads CASSRKGGSPLHF. The CDR3 DNA follows: TGCGCCAGCAGCCGAAAAGGGGGATCACCCCTCCACTTT. The rearrangement uses TRBV4-3 and TRBJ1-6; a possible D gene is TRBD1 (6 bases). The CDR3 has 13 residues. V lost 4 bases and J 10 bases, leaving 11 bases between the germline ends. Per germline, CDR1 LGHNA and CDR2 YSLEER.

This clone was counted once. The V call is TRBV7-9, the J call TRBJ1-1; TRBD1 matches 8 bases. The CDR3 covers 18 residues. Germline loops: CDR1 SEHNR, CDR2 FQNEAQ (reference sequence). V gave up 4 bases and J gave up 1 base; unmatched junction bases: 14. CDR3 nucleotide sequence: TGTGCCAGCAGCTGGCAGGGGGCCCGCTCGCTACCGAACACTGAAGCTTTCTTT. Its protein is CASSWQGARSLPNTEAFF.

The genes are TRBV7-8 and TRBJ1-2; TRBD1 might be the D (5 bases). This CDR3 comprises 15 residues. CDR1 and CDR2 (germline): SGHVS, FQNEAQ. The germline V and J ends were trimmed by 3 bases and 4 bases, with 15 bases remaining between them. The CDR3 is CASSFSGQGLYGYTF. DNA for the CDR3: TGTGCCAGCAGCTTCTCGGGCCAGGGTCTCTATGGCTACACCTTC.

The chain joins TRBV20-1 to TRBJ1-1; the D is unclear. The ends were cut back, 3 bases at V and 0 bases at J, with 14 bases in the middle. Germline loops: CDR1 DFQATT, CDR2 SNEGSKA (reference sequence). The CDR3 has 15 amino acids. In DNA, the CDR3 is TGCAGTGCTAGTCATGCGGCAGCCATGAACACTGAAGCTTTCTTT. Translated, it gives CSASHAAAMNTEAFF.

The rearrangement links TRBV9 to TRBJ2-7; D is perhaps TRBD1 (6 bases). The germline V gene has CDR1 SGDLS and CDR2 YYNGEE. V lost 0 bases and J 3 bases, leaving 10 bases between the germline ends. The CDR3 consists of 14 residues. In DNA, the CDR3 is TGTGCCAGCAGCGTAGGGTCCAGGGGCTACGAGCAGTACTTC. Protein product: CASSVGSRGYEQYF.

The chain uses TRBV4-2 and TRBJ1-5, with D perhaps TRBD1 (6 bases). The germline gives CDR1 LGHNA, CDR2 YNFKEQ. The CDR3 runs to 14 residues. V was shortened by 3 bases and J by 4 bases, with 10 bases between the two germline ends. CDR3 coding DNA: TGTGCCAGCAGCCAGGACAGCTTAAATCAGCCCCAGCATTTT. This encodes CASSQDSLNQPQHF.

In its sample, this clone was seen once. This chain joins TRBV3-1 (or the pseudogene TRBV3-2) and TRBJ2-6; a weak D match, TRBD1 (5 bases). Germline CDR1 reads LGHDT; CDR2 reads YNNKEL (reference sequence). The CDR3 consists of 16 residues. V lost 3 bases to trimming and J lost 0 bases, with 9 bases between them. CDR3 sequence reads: CASSQQGNSGANVLTF. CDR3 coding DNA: TGTGCCAGCAGCCAGCAGGGTAACTCTGGGGCCAACGTCCTGACTTTC.

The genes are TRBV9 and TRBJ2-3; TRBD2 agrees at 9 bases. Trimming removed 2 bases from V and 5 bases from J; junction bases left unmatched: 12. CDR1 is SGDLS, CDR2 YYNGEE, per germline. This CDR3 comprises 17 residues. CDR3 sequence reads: CASSVTPVRGGQDTQYF. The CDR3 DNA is TGTGCCAGCAGCGTGACCCCAGTGCGGGGGGGCCAAGATACGCAGTATTTT.

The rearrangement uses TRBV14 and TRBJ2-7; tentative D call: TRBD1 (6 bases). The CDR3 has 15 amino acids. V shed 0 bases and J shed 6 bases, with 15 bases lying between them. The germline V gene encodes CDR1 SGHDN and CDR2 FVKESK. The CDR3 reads CASSQEQVRGIEQYF. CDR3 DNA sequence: TGTGCCAGCAGCCAAGAACAGGTTAGGGGGATCGAGCAGTACTTC.

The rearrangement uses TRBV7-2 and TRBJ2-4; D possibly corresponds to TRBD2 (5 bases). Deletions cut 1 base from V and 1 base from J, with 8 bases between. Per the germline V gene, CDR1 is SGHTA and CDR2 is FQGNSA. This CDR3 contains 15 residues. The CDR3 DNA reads TGTGCCAGCAGCTTAGTCGGGGTTGCCAAAAACATTCAGTACTTC. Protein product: CASSLVGVAKNIQYF.

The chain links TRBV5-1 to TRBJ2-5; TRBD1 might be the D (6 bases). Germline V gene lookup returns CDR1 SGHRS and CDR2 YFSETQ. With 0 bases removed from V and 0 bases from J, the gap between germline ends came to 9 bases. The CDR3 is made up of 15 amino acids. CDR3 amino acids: CASSLGTEYQETQYF. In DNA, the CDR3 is TGCGCCAGCAGCTTGGGGACAGAGTACCAAGAGACCCAGTACTTC.

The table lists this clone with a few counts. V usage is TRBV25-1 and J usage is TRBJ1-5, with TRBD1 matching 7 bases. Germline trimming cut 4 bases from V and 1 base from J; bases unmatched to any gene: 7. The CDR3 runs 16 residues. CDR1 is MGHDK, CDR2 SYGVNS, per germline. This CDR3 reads CASSGSLGQSNQPQHF. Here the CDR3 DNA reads TGTGCCAGCAGTGGCTCATTGGGACAGAGCAATCAGCCCCAGCATTTT.

CDR3 sequence: CASSQRAGGNQPQHF. The DNA for the CDR3 is TGTGCCAGCAGCCAACGGGCCGGGGGGAATCAGCCCCAGCATTTT. This chain joins TRBV6-2 or TRBV6-3 and TRBJ1-5; tentatively, D is TRBD1 (5 bases). Germline CDR1 reads MNHEY; CDR2 reads SVGEGT. V was cut by 6 bases and J by 4 bases, with 16 bases left in between. The CDR3 length is 15 residues.

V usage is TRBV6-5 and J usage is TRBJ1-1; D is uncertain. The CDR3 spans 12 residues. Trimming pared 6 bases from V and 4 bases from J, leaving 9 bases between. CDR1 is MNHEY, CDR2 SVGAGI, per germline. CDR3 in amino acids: CASSSGSTEAFF. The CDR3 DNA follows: TGTGCCAGCAGCTCGGGGAGCACTGAAGCTTTCTTT.

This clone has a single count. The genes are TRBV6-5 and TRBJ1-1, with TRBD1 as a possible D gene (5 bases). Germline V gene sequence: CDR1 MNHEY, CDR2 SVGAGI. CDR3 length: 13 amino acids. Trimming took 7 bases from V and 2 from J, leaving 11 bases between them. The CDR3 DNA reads TGTGCCAGCAAAATCGACAGAAACACTGAAGCTTTCTTT. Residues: CASKIDRNTEAFF.

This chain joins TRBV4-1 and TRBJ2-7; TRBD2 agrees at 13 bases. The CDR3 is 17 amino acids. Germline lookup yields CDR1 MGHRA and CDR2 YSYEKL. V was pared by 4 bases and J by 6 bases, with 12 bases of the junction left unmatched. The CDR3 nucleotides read TGCGCCAGCAGCCCAAGCCTTAGGACTAGCGGGAGTCTCGAGCAGTACTTC. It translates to CASSPSLRTSGSLEQYF.

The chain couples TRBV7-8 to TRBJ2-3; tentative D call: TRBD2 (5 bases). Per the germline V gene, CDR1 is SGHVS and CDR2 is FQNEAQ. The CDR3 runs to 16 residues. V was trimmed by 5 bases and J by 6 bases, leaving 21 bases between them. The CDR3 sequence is CASSRFEGALRDTQYF. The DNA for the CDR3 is TGTGCCAGCAGCCGCTTCGAGGGAGCCTTGAGGGATACGCAGTATTTT.

CDR3 sequence (DNA): TGTGCCAGCAGCTTCACGGGACCTCACGGGGGTTCACCCCTCCACTTT. It is translated as CASSFTGPHGGSPLHF. The J gene is TRBJ1-6, the V gene TRBV5-6; tentative D call: TRBD1 (5 bases). The CDR3 runs 16 residues. In germline, CDR1 is SGHDT, CDR2 YYEEEE. V shed 2 bases and J shed 9 bases, with 18 bases lying between them.

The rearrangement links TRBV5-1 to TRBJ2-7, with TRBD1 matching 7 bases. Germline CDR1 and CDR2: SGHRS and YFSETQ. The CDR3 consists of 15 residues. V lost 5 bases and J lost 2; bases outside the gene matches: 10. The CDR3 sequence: CASSLQGTATYEQYF. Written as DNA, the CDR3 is TGCGCCAGCAGTTTACAAGGGACAGCAACCTACGAGCAGTACTTC.

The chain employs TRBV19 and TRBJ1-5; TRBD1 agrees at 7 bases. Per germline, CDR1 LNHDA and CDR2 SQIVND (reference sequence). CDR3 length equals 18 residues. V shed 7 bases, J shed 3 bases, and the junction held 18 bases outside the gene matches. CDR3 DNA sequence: TGTGCCAGTACCTCGGACAGGTCCGTGTCCTCTATCAATCAGCCCCAGCATTTT. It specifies CASTSDRSVSSINQPQHF.

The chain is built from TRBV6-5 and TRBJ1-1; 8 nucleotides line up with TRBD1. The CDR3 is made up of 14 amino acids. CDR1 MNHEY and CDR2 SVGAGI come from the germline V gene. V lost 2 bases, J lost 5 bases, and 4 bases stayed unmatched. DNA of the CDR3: TGTGCCAGCAGTTACGGACAGGGAAGGACTGAAGCTTTCTTT. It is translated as CASSYGQGRTEAFF.

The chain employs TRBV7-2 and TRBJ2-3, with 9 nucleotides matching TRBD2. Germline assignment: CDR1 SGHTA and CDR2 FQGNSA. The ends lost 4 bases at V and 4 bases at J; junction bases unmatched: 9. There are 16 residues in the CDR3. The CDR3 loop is CASSSLAGGQADTQYF. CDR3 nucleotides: TGTGCCAGCAGCTCTTTGGCGGGGGGGCAGGCAGATACGCAGTATTTT.

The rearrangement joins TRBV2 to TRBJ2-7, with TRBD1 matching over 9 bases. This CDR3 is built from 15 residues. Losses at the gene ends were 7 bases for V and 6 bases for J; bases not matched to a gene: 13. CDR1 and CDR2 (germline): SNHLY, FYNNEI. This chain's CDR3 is CASNTGQGLEGEQYF. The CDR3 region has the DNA TGTGCCAGCAATACGGGACAGGGACTGGAGGGCGAGCAGTACTTC.

The CDR3 bases are TGTGCCAGCAGGACAGGGGGCCCCTCTGGGGCCAACGTCCTGACTTTC. Residues: CASRTGGPSGANVLTF. The genes are TRBV2 and TRBJ2-6, with 10 bases that match TRBD1. This CDR3 spans 16 amino acids. Germline CDR1 is SNHLY and CDR2 is FYNNEI. V shed 6 bases, J shed 0 bases, and the junction held 2 bases outside the gene matches.

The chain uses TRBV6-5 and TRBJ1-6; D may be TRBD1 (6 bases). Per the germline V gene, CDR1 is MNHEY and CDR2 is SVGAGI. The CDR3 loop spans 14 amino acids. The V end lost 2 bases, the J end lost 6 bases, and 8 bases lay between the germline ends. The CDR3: CASSYGGANSPLHF. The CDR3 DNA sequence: TGTGCCAGCAGTTACGGGGGCGCTAATTCACCCCTCCACTTT.

The DNA of the CDR3 is TGTGCCAGTAGTGCAGACAGGGGGACTAATGAAAAACTGTTTTTT. Translated: CASSADRGTNEKLFF. The V gene is TRBV19, the J gene TRBJ1-4; 9 nucleotides line up with TRBD1. Per the germline V gene, CDR1 is LNHDA and CDR2 is SQIVND (reference sequence). Trimming at V came to 5 bases and at J to 2 bases, leaving 3 bases not matched to a gene. CDR3 length: 15 amino acids.